This T cell receptor (beta chain) is drawn from a study of beta chain features in type 1 diabetes. Looking at the study overall: Patients did not differ from healthy donors in age, gender or cell yield.

Sequencing targeted expressed TCRB transcripts, as all isolated RNA had been reverse transcribed. Assay: immunoSEQ multiplex PCR; the TCRdb copy retains only in-frame clones and omits some. Of some 410,000 clones listed, more than 9.5% are singletons. The ends were cut back, 7 bases at V and 7 bases at J, with 14 bases in the middle. The CDR3 length is 12 residues. Germline CDR1 is MNHEY and CDR2 is SVGAGI. Study-wide findings and caveats: All four CD4+ subsets from Type 1 diabetes patients carried moderately but significantly shorter TCRB CDR3s.

A note on this clone: What it binds is unknown.

Sequencing was done on a sample of naive CD4+ T cells from blood. The TCR comes from a woman under 30 in good health. The J gene is TRBJ2-7, the V gene TRBV6-5; D might be TRBD2 (6 bases). CDR3 sequence: CASKTGVREQYF. CDR3 DNA sequence: TGTGCCAGCAAGACGGGAGTACGGGAGCAGTACTTC.